Listed below are T cell receptor beta chains from one sample, sequenced in a study of blood T cell repertoires in COVID-19. Assay: immunoSEQ multiplex PCR; the TCRdb copy retains only in-frame clones and omits some. The sample carries 78,000 or so clones, 65% to 90% recorded once. Material for sequencing was peripheral blood. These receptors all come from a woman aged 55 to 70 with acute or convalescent COVID-19. Each CDR3 is given with its conserved first and last residue. Each record gives: D gene, V gene, J gene, clone size, CDR3 protein, CDR3 DNA. D genes are given only for firm matches. The size entry is marked missing in some rows and otherwise reads once, few, many or a size class.

D gene: TRBD2; V gene: TRBV30; J gene: TRBJ2-3; clone size: .; CDR3 protein: CAWSGQRGLADTQYF; CDR3 DNA: TGTGCCTGGAGTGGACAGCGGGGGTTGGCAGATACGCAGTATTTT
D gene: .; V gene: TRBV7-9; J gene: TRBJ2-3; clone size: .; CDR3 protein: CASSLVADTQYF; CDR3 DNA: TGTGCCAGCAGCTTAGTCGCAGATACGCAGTATTTT
D gene: TRBD1; V gene: TRBV6-5; J gene: TRBJ1-1; clone size: few; CDR3 protein: CASSYGTATEAFF; CDR3 DNA: TGTGCCAGCAGTTACGGGACAGCCACTGAAGCTTTCTTT
D gene: .; V gene: TRBV10-1; J gene: TRBJ2-3; clone size: few; CDR3 protein: CASSENSGAQYF; CDR3 DNA: TGCGCCAGCAGTGAGAACTCAGGGGCGCAGTATTTT
D gene: .; V gene: TRBV30; J gene: TRBJ2-1; clone size: .; CDR3 protein: CAWSGSALYNEQFF; CDR3 DNA: TGTGCCTGGAGTGGTAGTGCCCTTTACAATGAGCAGTTCTTC
D gene: TRBD1; V gene: TRBV7-9; J gene: TRBJ1-6; clone size: .; CDR3 protein: CASTQDRVGSPLHF; CDR3 DNA: TGTGCCAGCACCCAGGACAGGGTTGGTTCACCCCTCCACTTT
D gene: .; V gene: TRBV9; J gene: TRBJ1-2; clone size: .; CDR3 protein: CASSSRGQQKYGYTF; CDR3 DNA: TGTGCCAGCAGCTCTAGAGGACAGCAAAAATATGGCTACACCTTC
D gene: TRBD2; V gene: TRBV2; J gene: TRBJ2-5; clone size: .; CDR3 protein: CASSASGGGRETQYF; CDR3 DNA: TGTGCCAGCAGCGCTAGCGGGGGGGGGCGAGAGACCCAGTACTTC
D gene: .; V gene: TRBV6-1; J gene: TRBJ1-6; clone size: .; CDR3 protein: CASSERRGAPLHF; CDR3 DNA: TGTGCCAGCAGTGAAAGGAGGGGTGCACCCCTCCACTTT
D gene: TRBD2; V gene: TRBV19; J gene: TRBJ2-2; clone size: .; CDR3 protein: CASSPQAGHGELFF; CDR3 DNA: TGTGCCAGTAGTCCACAAGCGGGGCACGGGGAGCTGTTTTTT
D gene: .; V gene: TRBV12-3/TRBV12-4; J gene: TRBJ1-1; clone size: .; CDR3 protein: CASRRSGNTEAFF; CDR3 DNA: TGTGCCAGCAGGAGAAGCGGGAACACTGAAGCTTTCTTT
D gene: .; V gene: TRBV7-8; J gene: TRBJ1-2; clone size: .; CDR3 protein: CASSTRLVYGYTF; CDR3 DNA: TGTGCCAGCAGTACTCGGTTAGTCTATGGCTACACCTTC
D gene: .; V gene: TRBV7-9; J gene: TRBJ1-6; clone size: .; CDR3 protein: CASSLYLGADSPLHF; CDR3 DNA: TGTGCCAGCAGCTTATATCTCGGAGCCGATTCACCCCTCCACTTT
D gene: .; V gene: TRBV6-5; J gene: TRBJ1-1; clone size: .; CDR3 protein: CASSYDGQLPNTEAFF; CDR3 DNA: TGTGCCAGCAGTTACGACGGACAGCTCCCAAACACTGAAGCTTTCTTT
D gene: .; V gene: TRBV7-3; J gene: TRBJ1-3; clone size: .; CDR3 protein: CASSSQGSGNTIYF; CDR3 DNA: TGTGCCAGCAGCTCGCAGGGCTCTGGAAACACCATATATTTT
D gene: .; V gene: TRBV13; J gene: TRBJ1-1; clone size: .; CDR3 protein: CASSPLPAGVPEAFF; CDR3 DNA: TGTGCCAGCAGCCCATTACCGGCAGGGGTCCCTGAAGCTTTCTTT
D gene: TRBD1; V gene: TRBV18; J gene: TRBJ1-1; clone size: .; CDR3 protein: CASSLRDSEAFF; CDR3 DNA: TGTGCCAGCTCACTACGGGACAGTGAAGCTTTCTTT
D gene: .; V gene: TRBV6-5; J gene: TRBJ2-7; clone size: few; CDR3 protein: CASTVRGNDEQYF; CDR3 DNA: TGTGCCAGCACTGTCAGGGGAAATGACGAGCAGTACTTC